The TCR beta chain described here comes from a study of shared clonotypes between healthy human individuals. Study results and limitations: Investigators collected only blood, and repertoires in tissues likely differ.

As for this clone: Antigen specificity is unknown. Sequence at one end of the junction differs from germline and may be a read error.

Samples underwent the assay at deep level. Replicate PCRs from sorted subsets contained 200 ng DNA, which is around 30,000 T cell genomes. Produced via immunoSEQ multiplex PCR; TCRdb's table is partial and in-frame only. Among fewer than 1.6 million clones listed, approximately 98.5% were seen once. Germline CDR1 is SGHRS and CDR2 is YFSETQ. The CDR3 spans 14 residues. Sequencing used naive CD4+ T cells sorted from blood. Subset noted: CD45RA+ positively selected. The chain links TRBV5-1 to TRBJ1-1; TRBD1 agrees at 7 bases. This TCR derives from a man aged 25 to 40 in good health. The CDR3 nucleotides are TGCGCCACCAGCGTCGGGACAGATGACACTGAAGCTTTCTTT. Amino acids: CATSVGTDDTEAFF.